This T cell receptor (beta chain) stems from a study of graft-versus-host responses after intestinal transplantation. A word on this clone: Its matching antigen is unknown.

Here immunoSEQ multiplex PCR was the method, and the copy in TCRdb shows in-frame clones only, minus some. This table has about 90,000 clones, roughly 90% appearing once. This CDR3 contains 12 residues. The V gene's germline CDR1 is MNHEY and CDR2 SMNVEV (reference sequence). This clonotype originated in a human donor who received an intestinal transplant. The V and J genes are TRBV27 and TRBJ2-5; D gene uncertain. The DNA matches TRBJ2-7 better at its end, which makes the J call doubtful. The material sequenced was unstimulated CD8+ T cells sorted from spleen or lymph node cells, taken before intestinal transplant. In nucleotides, the CDR3 is TGTGCCAGCAGTTCACGCGGCTACGAGCAGTACTTC. Residues: CASSSRGYEQYF.